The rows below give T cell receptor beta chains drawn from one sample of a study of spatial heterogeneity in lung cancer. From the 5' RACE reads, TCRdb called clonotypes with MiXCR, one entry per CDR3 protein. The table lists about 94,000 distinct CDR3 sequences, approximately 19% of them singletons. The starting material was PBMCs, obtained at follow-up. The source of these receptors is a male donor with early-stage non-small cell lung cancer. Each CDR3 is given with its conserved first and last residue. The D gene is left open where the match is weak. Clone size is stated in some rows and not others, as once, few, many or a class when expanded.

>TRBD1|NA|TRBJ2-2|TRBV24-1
CATSDPGQGVTGELFF
TGTGCCACCAGTGATCCTGGACAGGGCGTCACCGGGGAGCTGTTTTTT
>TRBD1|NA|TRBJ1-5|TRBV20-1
CSAREGTGWGNQPQHF
TGCAGTGCTAGAGAAGGGACAGGTTGGGGCAATCAGCCCCAGCATTTT
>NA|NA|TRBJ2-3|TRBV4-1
CASSQAQGRTQYF
TGCGCCAGCAGCCAAGCCCAAGGGCGTACGCAGTATTTT
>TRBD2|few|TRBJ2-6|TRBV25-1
CASSLGLAGLRTSGANVLTF
TGTGCCAGCAGTTTAGGACTAGCGGGTCTAAGGACCTCCGGGGCCAACGTCCTGACTTTC
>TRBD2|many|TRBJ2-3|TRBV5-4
CASSSRDGGTDTQYF
TGTGCCAGCAGCTCCCGGGACGGGGGGACAGATACGCAGTATTTT
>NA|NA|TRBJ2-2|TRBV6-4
CASSPRAGALSPTGELFF
TGTGCCAGCAGCCCCCGGGCAGGGGCTCTTAGTCCAACCGGGGAGCTGTTTTTT
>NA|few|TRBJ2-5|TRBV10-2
CASSIGHRETQYF
TGCGCCAGCAGCATCGGACACCGGGAGACCCAGTACTTC
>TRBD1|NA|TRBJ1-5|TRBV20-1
CSARTSGGAEPQHF
TGCAGTGCACGGACCTCAGGGGGCGCGGAGCCCCAGCATTTT
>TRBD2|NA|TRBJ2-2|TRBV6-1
CASRRLAGELTGELFF
TGTGCCAGCAGAAGACTAGCGGGAGAACTTACCGGGGAGCTGTTTTTT
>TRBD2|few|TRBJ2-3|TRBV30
CAWSRGGATDTQYF
TGTGCCTGGAGCCGGGGGGGTGCCACAGATACGCAGTATTTT
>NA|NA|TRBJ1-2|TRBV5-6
CASRRRAPRDYGYTF
TGTGCCAGCAGGAGGCGGGCCCCGAGGGACTATGGCTACACCTTC
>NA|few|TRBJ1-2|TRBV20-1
CSLNSYGYTF
TGCAGTCTGAACAGCTATGGCTACACCTTC
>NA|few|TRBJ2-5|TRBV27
CASSSLGEQETQYF
TGTGCCAGCAGTTCGCTTGGGGAGCAAGAGACCCAGTACTTC
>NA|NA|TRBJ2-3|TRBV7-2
CASSREYLDTQYF
TGTGCCAGCAGTCGGGAATACTTAGATACGCAGTATTTT
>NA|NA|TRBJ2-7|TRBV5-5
CASSAGGQPIPYEQYF
TGTGCCAGCAGCGCGGGGGGACAGCCCATTCCTTACGAGCAGTACTTC
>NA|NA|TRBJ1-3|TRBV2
CVSREFTGSGNTIYF
TGTGTCAGCAGGGAATTTACAGGGTCTGGAAACACCATATATTTT
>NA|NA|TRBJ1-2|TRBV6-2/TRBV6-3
CASTLRPNYGYTF
TGTGCCAGCACCCTGAGGCCTAACTATGGCTACACCTTC
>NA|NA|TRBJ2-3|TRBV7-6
CASSFSIGTDTQYF
TGTGCCAGCAGCTTCTCCATCGGCACAGATACGCAGTATTTT
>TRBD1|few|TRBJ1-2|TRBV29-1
CSVGGTGGRYGYTF
TGCAGCGTCGGAGGGACAGGGGGAAGATACGGCTACACCTTC
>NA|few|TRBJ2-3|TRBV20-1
CSAPWGPSTDTQYF
TGCAGTGCTCCCTGGGGCCCGAGCACAGATACGCAGTATTTT
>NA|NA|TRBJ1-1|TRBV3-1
CASSQEVPGAPRFF
TGTGCCAGCAGCCAAGAAGTCCCAGGGGCACCTCGTTTCTTT
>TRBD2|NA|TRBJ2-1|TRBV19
CASSWDVSGSSYNEQFF
TGTGCCAGTAGCTGGGACGTGAGCGGGAGCTCCTACAATGAGCAGTTCTTC
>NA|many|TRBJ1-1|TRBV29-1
CSVRLDGNTEAFF
TGCAGCGTACGACTTGACGGGAACACTGAAGCTTTCTTT
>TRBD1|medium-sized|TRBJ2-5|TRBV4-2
CASSSTDRLGETQYF
TGTGCCAGCAGCTCAACGGACAGGCTGGGAGAGACCCAGTACTTC
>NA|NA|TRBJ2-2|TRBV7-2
CTSSLGPTSRGPGELFF
TGTACCAGCAGCTTAGGCCCCACTAGCCGGGGGCCCGGGGAGCTGTTTTTT
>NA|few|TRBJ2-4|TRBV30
CACGETPGAKNIQYF
TGTGCCTGCGGGGAGACCCCCGGGGCCAAAAACATTCAGTACTTC
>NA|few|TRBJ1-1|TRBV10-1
CASTLGGLEGTEAFF
TGCGCCAGCACCCTGGGGGGGCTTGAGGGCACTGAAGCTTTCTTT
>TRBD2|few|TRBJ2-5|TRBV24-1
CATSDGAGLIETQYF
TGTGCCACCAGTGACGGAGCGGGGTTGATAGAGACCCAGTACTTC
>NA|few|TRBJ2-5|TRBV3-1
CASSQEGRKETQYF
TGTGCCAGCAGCCAAGAAGGCAGAAAAGAGACCCAGTACTTC
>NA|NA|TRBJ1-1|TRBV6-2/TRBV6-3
CASSYSTLGMNTEAFF
TGTGCCAGCAGTTACTCCACCTTGGGGATGAACACTGAAGCTTTCTTT
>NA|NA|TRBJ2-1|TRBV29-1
CSARQEERASGQRHNEQFF
TGCAGCGCCCGACAGGAGGAGAGGGCTAGCGGTCAAAGGCACAATGAGCAGTTCTTC
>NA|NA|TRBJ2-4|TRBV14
CASSQVPSGIQYF
TGTGCCAGCAGCCAGGTGCCTTCTGGCATTCAGTACTTC
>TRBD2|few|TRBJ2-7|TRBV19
CASSITTSGIGEQYF
TGTGCCAGTAGTATAACGACTAGCGGGATCGGCGAGCAGTACTTC
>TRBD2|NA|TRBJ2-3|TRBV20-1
CSARDQTSGALTDTQYF
TGCAGTGCTAGAGATCAGACTAGCGGAGCGCTCACAGATACGCAGTATTTT
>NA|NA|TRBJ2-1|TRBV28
CASSPPQGVRGEQFF
TGTGCCAGCAGCCCGCCTCAGGGAGTCAGGGGTGAGCAGTTCTTC
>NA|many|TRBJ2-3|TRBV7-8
CASSTRALVGTDTQYF
TGTGCCAGCAGCACCAGGGCCTTGGTGGGCACAGATACGCAGTATTTT
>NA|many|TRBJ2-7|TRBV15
CATSSLPGGSSYEQYF
TGTGCCACCAGCAGTCTCCCCGGGGGCTCCTCCTACGAGCAGTACTTC
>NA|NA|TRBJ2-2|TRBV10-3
CAISENLITGELFF
TGTGCCATCAGTGAAAACTTGATCACCGGGGAGCTGTTTTTT
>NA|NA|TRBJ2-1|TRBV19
CASSIVRDGQGNEQFF
TGTGCCAGTAGTATAGTCCGGGATGGGCAAGGAAATGAGCAGTTCTTC
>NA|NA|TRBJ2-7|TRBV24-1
CATGTESTTFTYEQYF
TGTGCCACCGGGACGGAATCGACCACCTTTACCTACGAGCAGTACTTC
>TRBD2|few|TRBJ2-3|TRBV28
CASTPGGSTDTQYF
TGTGCCAGCACCCCGGGGGGTAGCACAGATACGCAGTATTTT
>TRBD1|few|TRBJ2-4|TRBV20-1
CSARPWDRGSNIQYF
TGCAGTGCTAGACCCTGGGACAGGGGATCAAACATTCAGTACTTC
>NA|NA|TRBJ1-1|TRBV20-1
CSASQWNTEAFF
TGCAGTGCCTCACAATGGAACACTGAAGCTTTCTTT
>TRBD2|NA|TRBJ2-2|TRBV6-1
CASSEGLAGNTGELFF
TGTGCCAGCAGTGAAGGGCTAGCGGGTAACACCGGGGAGCTGTTTTTT
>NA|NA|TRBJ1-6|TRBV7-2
CASSLVVQNNSPLHF
TGTGCCAGCAGCTTAGTGGTGCAGAATAATTCACCCCTCCACTTT
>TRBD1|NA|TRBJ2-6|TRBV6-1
CASSASQGAEGANVLTF
TGTGCCAGCAGTGCGTCACAGGGGGCGGAAGGGGCCAACGTCCTGACTTTC
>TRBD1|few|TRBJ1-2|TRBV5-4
CASSERTGYGYTF
TGTGCCAGCAGCGAGAGGACAGGGTATGGCTACACCTTC